This entry describes one TCR beta chain. Repertoires were generated with immunoSEQ multiplex PCR, while TCRdb's copy carries only in-frame clones and drops some. The sample yields 300,000 or so clones, approximately 89% seen once. V lost 1 base and J lost 5, with 18 bases in between. The CDR3 spans 17 residues. CDR1 is MDHEN and CDR2 is SYDVKM in the germline V gene. The entry originates in a study of blood T cell repertoires in COVID-19. Study context: The United States, Italy and Spain supplied acute and convalescent COVID-19 samples. T cells, B-cell-depleted T cells, or PBMCs supplied cDNA or gDNA.

This TCR was sampled from a woman under 40 who had recovered from COVID-19. The V gene is TRBV28, the J gene TRBJ1-3; D might be TRBD1 (6 bases). Specimen: peripheral blood. The CDR3 sequence: CASSLFVGGGRRNTIYF. The CDR3 coding sequence is TGTGCCAGCAGTTTATTTGTGGGAGGGGGACGTAGAAACACCATATATTTT.